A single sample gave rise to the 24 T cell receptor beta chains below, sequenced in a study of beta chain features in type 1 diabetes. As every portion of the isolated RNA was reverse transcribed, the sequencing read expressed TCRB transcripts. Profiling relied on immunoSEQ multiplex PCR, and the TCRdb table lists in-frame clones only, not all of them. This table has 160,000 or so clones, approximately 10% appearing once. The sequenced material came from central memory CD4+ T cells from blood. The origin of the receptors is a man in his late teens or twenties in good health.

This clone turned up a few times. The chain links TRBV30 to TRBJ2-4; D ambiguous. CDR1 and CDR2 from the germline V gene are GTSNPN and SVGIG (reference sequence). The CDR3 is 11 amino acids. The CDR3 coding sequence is TGTGCTTCCGCGGCCAAAAACATTCAGTACTTC. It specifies CASAAKNIQYF.

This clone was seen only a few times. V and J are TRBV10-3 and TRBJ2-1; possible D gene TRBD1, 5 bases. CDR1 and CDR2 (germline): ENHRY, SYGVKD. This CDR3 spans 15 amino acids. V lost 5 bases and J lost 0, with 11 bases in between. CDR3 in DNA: TGTGCCATCAGTACCCAGACAGACTCCTACAATGAGCAGTTCTTC. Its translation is CAISTQTDSYNEQFF.

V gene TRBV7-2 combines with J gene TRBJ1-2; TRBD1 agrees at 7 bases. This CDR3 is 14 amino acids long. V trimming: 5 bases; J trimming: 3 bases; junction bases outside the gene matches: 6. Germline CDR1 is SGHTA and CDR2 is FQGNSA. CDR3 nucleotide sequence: TGTGCCAGCAGCCAACGGACAGGCGACTATGGCTACACCTTC. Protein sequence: CASSQRTGDYGYTF.

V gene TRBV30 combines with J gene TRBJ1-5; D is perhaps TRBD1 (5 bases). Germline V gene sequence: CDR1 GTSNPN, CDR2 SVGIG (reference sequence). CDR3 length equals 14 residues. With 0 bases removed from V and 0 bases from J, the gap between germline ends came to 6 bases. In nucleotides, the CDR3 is TGTGCCTGGAGTGTGGACATTAGCAATCAGCCCCAGCATTTT. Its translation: CAWSVDISNQPQHF. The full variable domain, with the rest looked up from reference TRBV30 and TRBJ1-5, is SQTIHQWPATLVQPVGSPLSLECTVEGTSNPNLYWYRQAAGRGLQLLFYSVGIGQISSEVPQNLSASRPQDRQFILSSKKLLLSDSGFYLCAWSVDISNQPQHFGDGTRLSIL.

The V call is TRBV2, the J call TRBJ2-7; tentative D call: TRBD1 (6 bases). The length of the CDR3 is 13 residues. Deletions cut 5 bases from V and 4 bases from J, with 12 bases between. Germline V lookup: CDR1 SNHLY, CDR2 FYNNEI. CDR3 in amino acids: CASSPGTQYEQYF. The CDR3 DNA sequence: TGTGCCAGCAGTCCCGGGACACAATACGAGCAGTACTTC.

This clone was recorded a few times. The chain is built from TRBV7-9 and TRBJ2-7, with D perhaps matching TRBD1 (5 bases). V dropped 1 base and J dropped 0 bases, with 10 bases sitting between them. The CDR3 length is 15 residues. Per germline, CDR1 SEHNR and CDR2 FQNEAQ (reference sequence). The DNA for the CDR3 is TGTGCCAGCAGCTTAGGGGCAGGGAACTCCTACGAGCAGTACTTC. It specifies CASSLGAGNSYEQYF.

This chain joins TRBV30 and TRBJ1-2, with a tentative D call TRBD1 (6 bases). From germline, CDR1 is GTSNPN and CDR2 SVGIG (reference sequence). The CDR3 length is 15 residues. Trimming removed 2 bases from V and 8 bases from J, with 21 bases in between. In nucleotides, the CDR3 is TGTGCCTGGAGTCCGACAGGCCGGGGTCTAGGAGGCTACACCTTC. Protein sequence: CAWSPTGRGLGGYTF.

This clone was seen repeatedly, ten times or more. The CDR3 nucleotides read TGCGCCAGCAGCTACGACAGGGGTAACCACAATGAGCAGTTCTTC. This gives the protein CASSYDRGNHNEQFF. The genes are TRBV4-1 and TRBJ2-1; TRBD1 matches at 8 bases. Germline CDR1 and CDR2: MGHRA and YSYEKL. J gave up 5 bases and V 5 bases, and 8 bases lay outside the gene matches. The CDR3 is 15 amino acids.

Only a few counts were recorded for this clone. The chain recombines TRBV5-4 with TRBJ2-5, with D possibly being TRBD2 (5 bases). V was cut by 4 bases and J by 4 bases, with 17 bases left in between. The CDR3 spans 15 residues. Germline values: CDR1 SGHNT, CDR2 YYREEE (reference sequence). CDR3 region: CASSQPSAGGETQYF. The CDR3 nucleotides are TGTGCCAGCAGCCAGCCATCGGCGGGTGGAGAGACCCAGTACTTC.

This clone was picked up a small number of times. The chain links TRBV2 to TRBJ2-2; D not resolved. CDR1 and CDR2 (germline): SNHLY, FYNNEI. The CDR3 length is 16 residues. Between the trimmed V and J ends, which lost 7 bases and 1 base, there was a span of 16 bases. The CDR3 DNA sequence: TGTGCCAGCACCCCTCAGCTAGGGCAGAACACCGGGGAGCTGTTTTTT. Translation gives CASTPQLGQNTGELFF.

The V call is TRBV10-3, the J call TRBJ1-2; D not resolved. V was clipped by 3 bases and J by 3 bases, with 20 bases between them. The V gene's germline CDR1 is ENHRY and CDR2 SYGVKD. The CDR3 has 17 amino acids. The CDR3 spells CAISEPAQQRSHYGYTF. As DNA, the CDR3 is TGTGCCATCAGTGAACCCGCGCAACAGAGATCCCACTATGGCTACACCTTC.

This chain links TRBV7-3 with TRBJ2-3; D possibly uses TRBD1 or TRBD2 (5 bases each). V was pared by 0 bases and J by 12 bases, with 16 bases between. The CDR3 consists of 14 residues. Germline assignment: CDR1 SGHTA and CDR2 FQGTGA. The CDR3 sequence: CASSLTFRDEHQYF. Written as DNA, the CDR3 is TGTGCCAGCAGCTTAACGTTCAGGGACGAGCATCAGTATTTT.

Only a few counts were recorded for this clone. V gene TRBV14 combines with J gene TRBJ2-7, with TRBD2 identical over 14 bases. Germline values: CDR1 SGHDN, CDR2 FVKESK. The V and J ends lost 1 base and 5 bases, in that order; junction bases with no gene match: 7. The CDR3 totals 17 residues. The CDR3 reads CASSQVGTSGSRNEQYF. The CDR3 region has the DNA TGTGCCAGCAGCCAAGTGGGGACTAGCGGGAGTAGGAACGAGCAGTACTTC.

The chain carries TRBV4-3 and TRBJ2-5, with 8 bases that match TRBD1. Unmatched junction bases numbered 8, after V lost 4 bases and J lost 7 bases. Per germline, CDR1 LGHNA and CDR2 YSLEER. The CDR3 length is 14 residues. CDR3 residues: CASSPRGQGGTQYF. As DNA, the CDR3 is TGCGCCAGCAGCCCCAGGGGGCAGGGAGGGACCCAGTACTTC.

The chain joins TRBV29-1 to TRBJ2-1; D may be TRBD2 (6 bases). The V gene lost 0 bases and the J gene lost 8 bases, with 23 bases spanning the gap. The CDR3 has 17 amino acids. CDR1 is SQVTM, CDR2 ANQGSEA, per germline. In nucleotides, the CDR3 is TGCAGCGTTGAAGAGAGGCCGGGACTCGTAAGGATGCATGAGCAGTTCTTC. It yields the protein CSVEERPGLVRMHEQFF.

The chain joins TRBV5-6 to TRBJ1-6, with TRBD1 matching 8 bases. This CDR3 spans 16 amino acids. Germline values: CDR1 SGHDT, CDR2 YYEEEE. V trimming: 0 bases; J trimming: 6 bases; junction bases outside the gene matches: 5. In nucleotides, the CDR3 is TGTGCCAGCAGCTTGGTACCGACAGGGGCTAATTCACCCCTCCACTTT. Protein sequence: CASSLVPTGANSPLHF.

CDR3 protein: CASGDSNYGYTF. In nucleotides, the CDR3 is TGTGCCAGCGGGGACAGCAACTATGGCTACACCTTC. This chain uses TRBV28 with TRBJ1-2, with TRBD1 matching over 7 bases. The junction had 2 bases not matched to a gene; V was cut back by 8 bases and J by 2 bases. This CDR3 is 12 amino acids long. Germline-derived CDR1 and CDR2 are MDHEN and SYDVKM.

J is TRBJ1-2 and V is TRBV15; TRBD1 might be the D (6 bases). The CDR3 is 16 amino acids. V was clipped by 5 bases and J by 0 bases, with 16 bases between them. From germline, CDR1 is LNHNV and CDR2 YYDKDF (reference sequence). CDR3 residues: CATSYSRTASNYGYTF. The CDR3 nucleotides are TGTGCCACCAGCTATTCCCGGACAGCTTCTAACTATGGCTACACCTTC. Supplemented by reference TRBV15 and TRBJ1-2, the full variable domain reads DAMVIQNPRYQVTQFGKPVTLSCSQTLNHNVMYWYQQKSSQAPKLLFHYYDKDFNNEADTPDNFQSRRPNTSFCFLDIRSPGLGDTAMYLCATSYSRTASNYGYTFGSGTRLTVV.

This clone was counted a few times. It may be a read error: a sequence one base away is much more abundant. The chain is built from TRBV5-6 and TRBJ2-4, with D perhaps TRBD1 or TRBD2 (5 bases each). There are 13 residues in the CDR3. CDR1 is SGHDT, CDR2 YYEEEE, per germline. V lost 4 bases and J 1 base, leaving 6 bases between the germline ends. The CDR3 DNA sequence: TGTGCCAGCAGCGGGACGGCCAAAAACATTCAGTACTTC. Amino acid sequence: CASSGTAKNIQYF.

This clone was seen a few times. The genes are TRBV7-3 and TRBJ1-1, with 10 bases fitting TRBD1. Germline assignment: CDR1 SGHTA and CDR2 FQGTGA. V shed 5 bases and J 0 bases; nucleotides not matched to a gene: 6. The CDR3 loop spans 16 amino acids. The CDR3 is CASSPGDRGVNTEAFF. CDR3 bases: TGTGCCAGCAGCCCCGGGGACAGGGGAGTGAACACTGAAGCTTTCTTT.

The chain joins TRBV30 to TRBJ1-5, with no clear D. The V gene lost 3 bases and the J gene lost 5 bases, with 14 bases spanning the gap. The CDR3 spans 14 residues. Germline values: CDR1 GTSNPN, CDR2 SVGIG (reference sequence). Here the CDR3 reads CAWSNGNSDQPQHF. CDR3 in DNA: TGTGCCTGGAGCAATGGGAATTCTGATCAGCCCCAGCATTTT.

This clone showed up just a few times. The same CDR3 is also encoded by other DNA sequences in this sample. The CDR3 nucleotides are TGTGCCAGCAGCCAAGATATCTCTGGGGCCAACGTCCTGACTTTC. Translating gives CASSQDISGANVLTF. The chain is built from TRBV4-2 and TRBJ2-6, with D unresolved. V dropped 0 bases and J dropped 0 bases, with 3 bases sitting between them. CDR1 and CDR2 from the germline V gene are LGHNA and YNFKEQ. This CDR3 has 15 residues.

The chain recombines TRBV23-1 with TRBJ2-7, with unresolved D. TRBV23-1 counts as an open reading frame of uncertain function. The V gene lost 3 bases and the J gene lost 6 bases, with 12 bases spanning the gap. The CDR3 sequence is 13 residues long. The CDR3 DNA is TGCGCCAGCAGTCAGGATAGTCCTTTCGAGCAGTACTTC. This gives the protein CASSQDSPFEQYF.

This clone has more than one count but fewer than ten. CDR3 in DNA: TGTGCCAGCAGCTTAGCTGCTGCGGGGGGCGCAAATACGCAGTATTTT. This codes for CASSLAAAGGANTQYF. V gene TRBV7-2 combines with J gene TRBJ2-3; TRBD2 matches 8 bases. This CDR3 comprises 16 residues. Germline V lookup: CDR1 SGHTA, CDR2 FQGNSA. Losses at the gene ends were 0 bases for V and 7 bases for J; bases not matched to a gene: 9.